Each of the 9 T cell receptor beta chains below was sequenced from the same sample in a study of blood T cell repertoires in COVID-19. Measured with immunoSEQ multiplex PCR; TCRdb has only the in-frame clones, and not every one. The profile shows 78,000 or so clones, about 91% of them singletons. Sequencing was performed on peripheral blood. The receptors shown here come from a woman aged 45-65 years with acute or convalescent COVID-19.

V is TRBV3-1 (or the pseudogene TRBV3-2) and J is TRBJ2-3; TRBD2 matches at 13 bases. Germline assignment: CDR1 LGHDT and CDR2 YNNKEL (reference sequence). This CDR3 is built from 15 residues. J lost 3 bases, V lost 6 bases, and 3 bases had no gene match. CDR3 residues: CASSGLAGETDTQYF. The CDR3 region has the DNA TGTGCCAGCAGTGGACTAGCGGGGGAAACAGATACGCAGTATTTT.

The J gene is TRBJ1-5, the V gene TRBV10-1; 7 bases are shared with TRBD1. This CDR3 contains 16 residues. Germline CDR1 WNHNN, CDR2 SYGVQD (reference sequence). J gave up 7 bases and V 4 bases, and 13 bases lay outside the gene matches. CDR3 amino acids: CASSGFGGTRGQPQHF. CDR3 DNA: TGCGCCAGCAGTGGGTTTGGGGGCACCAGGGGGCAGCCCCAGCATTTT.

V and J are TRBV28 and TRBJ2-4; 11 positions match TRBD2. Trimming took 11 bases from V and 9 from J; bases not matched to a gene: 6. Germline V gene data show CDR1 as MDHEN and CDR2 as SYDVKM. This CDR3 comprises 12 residues. CDR3 DNA: TGTGCCGGAGGACTAGCGGGCGGCATTCAGTACTTC. As protein: CAGGLAGGIQYF.

The chain recombines TRBV7-2 with TRBJ1-1; the D gene is possibly TRBD1 (6 bases). The CDR3 is 13 residues long. Germline CDR1 reads SGHTA; CDR2 reads FQGNSA. V was clipped by 6 bases and J by 8 bases, with 16 bases between them. The CDR3 sequence: CASSPDRRLEAFF. CDR3 sequence (DNA): TGTGCCAGCAGTCCTGACAGGCGACTCGAAGCTTTCTTT.

The V gene is TRBV7-2, the J gene TRBJ1-1; D is undetermined. V lost 1 base, J lost 0 bases, and 9 bases lay in between. This CDR3 region has 15 residues. CDR1 SGHTA and CDR2 FQGNSA come from the germline V gene. The CDR3 loop is CASSLEAGMNTEAFF. Here the CDR3 DNA reads TGTGCCAGCAGCTTAGAGGCGGGAATGAACACTGAAGCTTTCTTT. The variable domain in full, with the rest retrieved from reference TRBV7-2 and TRBJ1-1, is GAGVSQSPSNKVTEKGKDVELRCDPISGHTALYWYRQSLGQGLEFLIYFQGNSAPDKSGLPSDRFSAERTGGSVSTLTIQRTQQEDSAVYLCASSLEAGMNTEAFFGQGTRLTVV.

The chain uses TRBV9 and TRBJ1-2; D gene unclear. Germline-derived CDR1 and CDR2 are SGDLS and YYNGEE. V was pared by 2 bases and J by 0 bases, with 11 bases between. This CDR3 comprises 15 residues. The CDR3 DNA is TGTGCCAGCAGCGTCAGAGGCATATCTAACTATGGCTACACCTTC. This codes for CASSVRGISNYGYTF.

V gene TRBV19 combines with J gene TRBJ1-6; D unclear. The V end was cut by 9 bases, the J end by 9 bases, with 12 bases between. The CDR3 sequence is 12 residues long. Germline-derived CDR1 and CDR2 are LNHDA and SQIVND (reference sequence). CDR3 sequence: CASSTTRSPLHF. CDR3 nucleotides: TGTGCCAGCTCTACCACCCGTTCACCCCTCCACTTT.

The chain recombines TRBV30 with TRBJ1-2; a possible D gene is TRBD1 (6 bases). Germline values: CDR1 GTSNPN, CDR2 SVGIG (reference sequence). V was cut by 2 bases and J by 13 bases, with 14 bases left in between. The CDR3 has 11 amino acids. The CDR3 loop reads CAWSRGARGTF. CDR3 nucleotide sequence: TGTGCCTGGAGTCGGGGGGCTAGAGGCACCTTC.

This chain joins TRBV10-3 and TRBJ2-7; no clear D gene. Trimming shortened V by 0 bases and J by 3 bases, and 6 bases separated the two germline ends. Germline lookup yields CDR1 ENHRY and CDR2 SYGVKD. CDR3 length: 13 amino acids. This CDR3 reads CAISESTGYEQYF. The DNA for the CDR3 is TGTGCCATCAGTGAGTCCACCGGCTACGAGCAGTACTTC.